This T cell receptor (beta chain) was identified during a study of T cell responses to AZD1222 COVID-19 vaccine. V was clipped by 3 bases and J by 0 bases, with 15 bases between them. The CDR3 length is 16 residues. The germline V gene has CDR1 SGHNT and CDR2 YYREEE (reference sequence). The table came from immunoSEQ multiplex PCR; TCRdb's copy has only in-frame clones and leaves some out. The sample includes 110,000 to 150,000 clones, roughly nine tenths of them seen just once. The V and J genes are TRBV5-4 and TRBJ1-2; a possible D gene is TRBD1 (6 bases). This clonotype originated in an adult in good health. This material consisted of peripheral blood, taken on day 0 of AZD1222 vaccination. The chain's CDR3 is CASSSGTQTPNYGYTF. CDR3 bases: TGTGCCAGCAGCTCCGGGACACAAACCCCTAACTATGGCTACACCTTC.